This T cell receptor beta chain was identified during a study of shared clonotypes between healthy human individuals. Clones were read by immunoSEQ multiplex PCR, and TCRdb kept only the in-frame ones, dropping some. The sample consists of nearly 500,000 clones, 60% to 85% of them appearing once. Per the germline V gene, CDR1 is MNHEY and CDR2 is SMNVEV (reference sequence). V lost 2 bases to trimming and J lost 1 base, with 18 bases between them. This CDR3 has 17 residues. This clone was seen once. Specimen: PBMCs. The sequence came from a woman in her thirties or forties in good health. Some clones in this sample may be carry-over from other donors' samples. The chain has TRBV27 and TRBJ2-7, with D possibly being TRBD1 (5 bases). CDR3 sequence: CASSLDRAGFRSYEQYF. The CDR3 DNA sequence: TGTGCCAGCAGTTTAGATAGGGCAGGGTTTAGGTCCTACGAGCAGTACTTC.